One and the same sample provided the 30 T cell receptor beta chains below, sequenced in a study of cytomegalovirus exposure and HLA in healthy donors. The PCR made use of 60 Vbeta and 13 Jbeta primers. Clones were read by immunoSEQ multiplex PCR, and TCRdb kept only the in-frame ones, dropping some. The sample has 170,000 or so clones, around 80% seen once. The sample consisted of PBMCs. These receptors came from a woman aged 50 to 60 in good health and CMV-seropositive.

The rearrangement uses TRBV19 and TRBJ1-1, with 7 bases that match TRBD1. CDR3 size: 15 residues. Germline V gives CDR1 LNHDA, CDR2 SQIVND (reference sequence). J was trimmed by 7 bases and V by 1 base; bases with no gene match: 9. Here the CDR3 reads CASSIAGGNSIEAFF. CDR3 nucleotide sequence: TGTGCCAGTAGTATAGCAGGGGGTAATTCGATTGAAGCTTTCTTT.

Points on this clone: One end of the junction varies from germline; a read error may be responsible. The V and J genes are TRBV7-9 and TRBJ2-2; 8 bases are shared with TRBD2. The CDR3 consists of 17 residues. In germline, CDR1 is SEHNR, CDR2 FQNEAQ (reference sequence). The CDR3 reads CSSSLRMGSGTSGELFF. The CDR3 bases are TGTTCCAGCAGCTTAAGGATGGGAAGTGGGACTAGCGGGGAGCTGTTTTTT.

The V gene is TRBV18, the J gene TRBJ2-1; 8 bases fit TRBD2. V was clipped by 2 bases and J by 4 bases; unmatched bases: 4. Germline V gene data show CDR1 as KGHSH and CDR2 as LQKENI. The CDR3 extends over 15 amino acids. The CDR3: CASSPLREAYNEQFF. CDR3 sequence (DNA): TGTGCCAGCTCACCATTGCGGGAGGCGTACAATGAGCAGTTCTTC.

Concerning this clone itself: The sample has other DNA sequences that encode this CDR3 too. The chain employs TRBV15 and TRBJ2-5, with D possibly matching TRBD1 (6 bases). Trimming left V 1 base short and J 1 base short, with 7 bases between. This CDR3 region has 14 residues. Germline CDR1 is LNHNV and CDR2 is YYDKDF (reference sequence). CDR3 in amino acids: CATSRVGGQETQYF. For the CDR3, the DNA is TGTGCCACCAGCAGAGTAGGGGGCCAAGAGACCCAGTACTTC.

The V gene is TRBV6-6, the J gene TRBJ2-5, with D maybe TRBD1 (6 bases). V gave up 6 bases and J gave up 3 bases, with 20 bases separating them. This CDR3 has 16 amino acids. CDR1 is MNHNY, CDR2 SVGAGI, per germline (reference sequence). The chain's CDR3 is CASSPQWAGVKETQYF. CDR3 nucleotide sequence: TGTGCCAGCAGCCCCCAGTGGGCAGGGGTAAAAGAGACCCAGTACTTC.

The chain recombines TRBV5-6 with TRBJ2-7; 11 positions agree with TRBD2. This CDR3 has 13 residues. From germline, CDR1 is SGHDT and CDR2 YYEEEE. The trim removed 5 bases at V and 2 bases at J, leaving 0 bases unmatched. The CDR3 reads CASSSGGAYEQYF. The CDR3 nucleotides read TGTGCCAGCAGTAGCGGGGGGGCCTACGAGCAGTACTTC.

This chain joins TRBV10-3 and TRBJ1-1; a weak D match, TRBD1 (6 bases). Germline loops: CDR1 ENHRY, CDR2 SYGVKD. The CDR3 runs to 15 residues. V lost 4 bases and J lost 1, with 13 bases in between. In DNA form, the CDR3 reads TGTGCCATCAGTGCCCGAGGGGGAGCGAACACTGAAGCTTTCTTT. It yields the protein CAISARGGANTEAFF.

CDR3 nucleotides: TGTGCCAGCATTAAGGAGACGAATAATGAAAAACTGTTTTTT. Protein product: CASIKETNNEKLFF. The rearrangement joins TRBV6-6 to TRBJ1-4; D ambiguous. Trimming removed 7 bases at V and 4 bases at J, with 13 bases between. Germline V gives CDR1 MNHNY, CDR2 SVGAGI (reference sequence). The CDR3 has 14 amino acids.

The chain is built from TRBV11-1 and TRBJ2-7; D call uncertain. Germline V CDR1 and CDR2: SGHAT, FQDESV (reference sequence). There are 13 residues in the CDR3. Trimming cost V 5 bases and J 2 bases, with 10 bases left between them. CDR3 nucleotides: TGTGCCAGCAGCCCGCGACTCGCCTACGAGCAGTACTTC. Protein product: CASSPRLAYEQYF.

In this sample, this clone turned up once. One end of the junction varies from germline; a read error may be responsible. The chain couples TRBV7-9 to TRBJ1-1, with TRBD1 as a possible D gene (5 bases). Germline CDR1 reads SEHNR; CDR2 reads FQNEAQ (reference sequence). CDR3 length: 12 residues. The CDR3 DNA reads as TGTTCCAGCAGCTTACAGGTAGATGAAGCTTTCTTT. Translated: CSSSLQVDEAFF.

This rearrangement joins TRBV5-6 to TRBJ1-6, with TRBD1 identical over 7 bases. The junction had 2 bases not matched to a gene; V was cut back by 4 bases and J by 4 bases. The CDR3 covers 14 residues. Germline CDR1 reads SGHDT; CDR2 reads YYEEEE. The DNA for the CDR3 is TGTGCCAGCAGCCTGGGACAGTATAATTCACCCCTCCACTTT. Protein sequence: CASSLGQYNSPLHF.

The rearrangement links TRBV14 to TRBJ1-4; D possibly corresponds to TRBD1 (5 bases). V lost 0 bases, J lost 10 bases, and 15 bases lay in between. This CDR3 spans 15 amino acids. Germline-derived CDR1 and CDR2 are SGHDN and FVKESK. The CDR3 DNA follows: TGTGCCAGCAGCCAAGATTCCAGGGAAGGGGCAAAACTGTTTTTT. Translation: CASSQDSREGAKLFF.

V usage is TRBV11-2 and J usage is TRBJ1-1; D is undetermined. The CDR3 has 15 amino acids. Germline lookup yields CDR1 SGHAT and CDR2 FQNNGV. The V and J ends lost 5 bases and 5 bases respectively, with 18 bases between them. As DNA, the CDR3 is TGTGCCAGCAGCCGCGCCCCGGGCCGGAGGACTGAAGCTTTCTTT. This encodes CASSRAPGRRTEAFF.

The V and J genes are TRBV5-1 and TRBJ1-1; weak D call: TRBD1 (5 bases). The CDR3 covers 13 residues. The V end lost 7 bases, the J end lost 3 bases, and 13 bases lay between the germline ends. Germline V gene data show CDR1 as SGHRS and CDR2 as YFSETQ. CDR3 residues: CASSQGGDTEAFF. The CDR3 DNA is TGCGCCAGCTCCCAGGGCGGGGACACTGAAGCTTTCTTT.

This clone was observed a single time. The chain joins TRBV7-9 to TRBJ1-1; the D is unclear. Trimming removed 4 bases at V and 6 bases at J, with 18 bases between. The CDR3 sequence is 15 residues long. Germline V CDR1 and CDR2: SEHNR, FQNEAQ (reference sequence). DNA for the CDR3: TGTGCCAGCAGCTCCATCGGCCAGGCTAACGCTGAAGCTTTCTTT. It encodes CASSSIGQANAEAFF.

The CDR3 coding sequence is TGTGCCAGCAGCCTGGGACAAGACGCTTCAGATACGCAGTATTTT. Protein: CASSLGQDASDTQYF. V and J are TRBV7-9 and TRBJ2-3; TRBD1 might be the D (6 bases). Germline V lookup: CDR1 SEHNR, CDR2 FQNEAQ (reference sequence). This CDR3 has 15 amino acids. The germline V and J ends were trimmed by 5 bases and 4 bases, with 16 bases remaining between them.

The chain recombines TRBV9 with TRBJ2-2; perhaps TRBD1 as D (5 bases). V was pared by 7 bases and J by 6 bases, with 19 bases between. The germline CDR1 and CDR2 sequences are SGDLS and YYNGEE. The CDR3 length is 15 residues. CDR3 sequence reads: CASSRGTGWAGELFF. The CDR3 DNA follows: TGTGCCAGCTCCCGTGGAACAGGATGGGCCGGGGAGCTGTTTTTT.

This chain uses TRBV7-2 with TRBJ1-2, with TRBD1 matching 8 bases. Germline CDR1 reads SGHTA; CDR2 reads FQGNSA. V lost 6 bases to trimming and J lost 8 bases; unmatched junction nucleotides: 11. CDR3 length: 14 residues. CDR3 DNA: TGTGCCAGCAGTCCCCAGGGGACAGGTGTGGGCTACACCTTC. This codes for CASSPQGTGVGYTF.

V usage is TRBV21-1 and J usage is TRBJ2-7; the D call TRBD2 from the table was never checked on the DNA. TRBV21-1 is flagged as a pseudogene. The CDR3 has 15 residues. The CDR3: CASSKASGRKDEQYF. The CDR3 nucleotides are TGTGCCAGCAGCAAAGCTAGCGGGAGAAAGGACGAGCAGTACTTC.

For this clone: The junction does not match germline at one end; this may be a read error. The chain is built from TRBV9 and TRBJ1-1; D gene uncertain. Germline V gene data show CDR1 as SGDLS and CDR2 as YYNGEE. The CDR3 is 13 amino acids. CDR3 DNA sequence: TGTGCCAGCAGCCCTACGGGGAACGCTGAAGCTTTCTTT. Translating gives CASSPTGNAEAFF.

The rearrangement uses TRBV19 and TRBJ2-2; 11 bases fit TRBD2. After removal of 5 bases from V and 7 bases from J, the junction contained 12 bases not matched to a gene. CDR3 length: 17 amino acids. CDR1 is LNHDA and CDR2 is SQIVND in the germline V gene (reference sequence). The CDR3 DNA sequence: TGTGCCAGTAGTGGGGGGACTAGCGGAATCTATGTCGGGGAGCTGTTTTTT. Translation: CASSGGTSGIYVGELFF.

This clone is a singleton in its sample. V is TRBV5-4 and J is TRBJ1-3, with unresolved D. The V and J ends lost 2 bases and 0 bases respectively, with 9 bases between them. The V gene's germline CDR1 is SGHNT and CDR2 YYREEE (reference sequence). The CDR3 length is 15 residues. Here the CDR3 reads CASSFSRNSGNTIYF. As DNA, the CDR3 is TGTGCCAGCAGCTTTTCCAGGAACTCTGGAAACACCATATATTTT.

This chain joins TRBV9 and TRBJ1-1; 8 bases map to TRBD1. The CDR3 is made up of 15 amino acids. In germline, CDR1 is SGDLS, CDR2 YYNGEE. The V and J ends lost 0 bases and 3 bases, in that order; junction bases with no gene match: 4. The CDR3 spells CASSVAGTGYTEAFF. The CDR3 bases are TGTGCCAGCAGCGTAGCAGGGACAGGTTACACTGAAGCTTTCTTT. Combining the CDR3 with reference TRBV9 and TRBJ1-1 gives the whole variable domain DSGVTQTPKHLITATGQRVTLRCSPRSGDLSVYWYQQSLDQGLQFLIQYYNGEERAKGNILERFSAQQFPDLHSELNLSSLELGDSALYFCASSVAGTGYTEAFFGQGTRLTVV.

This clone has just one count. The chain has TRBV4-3 and TRBJ1-1, with 8 bases lining up with TRBD1. This CDR3 spans 15 amino acids. CDR1 LGHNA and CDR2 YSLEER come from the germline V gene. Trimming cost V 4 bases and J 3 bases; bases outside gene matches: 7. The CDR3 here is CASSRDTGGDTEAFF. CDR3 DNA: TGCGCCAGCAGCCGAGATACAGGGGGAGACACTGAAGCTTTCTTT.

This CDR3 is CASSQEGGRTNEKLFF. The CDR3 DNA is TGCGCCAGCAGCCAAGAAGGGGGAAGAACTAATGAAAAACTGTTTTTT. The chain uses TRBV4-3 and TRBJ1-4, with D tentatively TRBD1 (6 bases). Per the germline V gene, CDR1 is LGHNA and CDR2 is YSLEER. V shed 0 bases and J shed 1 base, with 9 bases lying between them. The CDR3 runs 16 residues.

The chain recombines TRBV27 with TRBJ2-3; maybe TRBD1 (5 bases). The CDR3 spans 16 residues. Per the germline V gene, CDR1 is MNHEY and CDR2 is SMNVEV (reference sequence). The V and J ends lost 2 bases and 0 bases respectively, with 12 bases between them. CDR3 DNA sequence: TGTGCCAGCAGTTTAAGAAGGGGCAGGAGCACAGATACGCAGTATTTT. This gives the protein CASSLRRGRSTDTQYF.

This clone was observed a few times. The genes are TRBV7-3 and TRBJ1-1, with D unresolved. CDR1 is SGHTA and CDR2 is FQGTGA in the germline V gene. The V and J ends lost 4 bases and 3 bases respectively, with 9 bases between them. This CDR3 contains 13 residues. This chain's CDR3 is CASSSRQDTEAFF. The CDR3 DNA follows: TGTGCCAGCAGCTCGAGACAAGACACTGAAGCTTTCTTT.

The chain has TRBV7-2 and TRBJ1-2, with D uncertain. In germline, CDR1 is SGHTA, CDR2 FQGNSA. There are 14 residues in the CDR3. V was trimmed by 2 bases and J by 4 bases, leaving 11 bases between them. The CDR3 sequence is CASSLPSGIYGYTF. As DNA, the CDR3 is TGTGCCAGCAGCTTACCTTCAGGAATCTATGGCTACACCTTC. Full variable domain (missing parts from reference TRBV7-2 and TRBJ1-2): GAGVSQSPSNKVTEKGKDVELRCDPISGHTALYWYRQSLGQGLEFLIYFQGNSAPDKSGLPSDRFSAERTGGSVSTLTIQRTQQEDSAVYLCASSLPSGIYGYTFGSGTRLTVV.

The gene calls are TRBV6-6 and TRBJ2-7; 10 bases are shared with TRBD2. In germline, CDR1 is MNHNY, CDR2 SVGAGI (reference sequence). Trimming cost V 4 bases and J 6 bases; bases outside gene matches: 9. This CDR3 spans 15 amino acids. CDR3: CASSCPQREGCEQYF. For the CDR3, the DNA is TGTGCCAGCAGTTGTCCCCAGCGGGAGGGCTGCGAGCAGTACTTC.

This CDR3 is CASSLSGDSNQPQHF. CDR3 DNA sequence: TGTGCCAGCAGCTTGTCCGGGGATAGCAATCAGCCCCAGCATTTT. The V gene is TRBV7-9, the J gene TRBJ1-5; D not certain. V lost 3 bases to trimming and J lost 0 bases, with 9 bases between them. The germline CDR1 and CDR2 sequences are SEHNR and FQNEAQ (reference sequence). The length of the CDR3 is 15 residues.